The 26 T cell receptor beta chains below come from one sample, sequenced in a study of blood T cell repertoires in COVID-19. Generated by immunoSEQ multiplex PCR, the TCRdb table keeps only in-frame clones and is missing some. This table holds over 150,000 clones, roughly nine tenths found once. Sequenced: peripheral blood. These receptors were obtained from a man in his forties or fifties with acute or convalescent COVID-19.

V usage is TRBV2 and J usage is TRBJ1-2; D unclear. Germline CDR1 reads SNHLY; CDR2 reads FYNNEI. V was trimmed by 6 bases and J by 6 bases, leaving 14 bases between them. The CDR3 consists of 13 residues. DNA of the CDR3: TGTGCCAGCAGCCCCAAAGGAACTAATGGCTACACCTTC. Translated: CASSPKGTNGYTF.

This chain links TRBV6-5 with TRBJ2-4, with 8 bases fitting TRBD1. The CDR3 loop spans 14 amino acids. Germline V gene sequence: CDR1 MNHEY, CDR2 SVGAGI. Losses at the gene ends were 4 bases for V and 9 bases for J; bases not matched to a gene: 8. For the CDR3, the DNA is TGTGCCAGCAGTTTCACAGGGGGTCAAGGCATTCAGTACTTC. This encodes CASSFTGGQGIQYF.

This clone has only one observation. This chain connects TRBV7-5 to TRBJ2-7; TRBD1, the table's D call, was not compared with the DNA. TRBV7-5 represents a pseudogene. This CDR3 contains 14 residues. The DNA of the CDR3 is TGTGTCAGAAGCTTAGCGTCCAGGGGGGACGAGCAGTACTTC. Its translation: CVRSLASRGDEQYF.

CDR3 sequence: CASSLSGDGYTF. The CDR3 bases are TGTGCCAGCAGTTTATCAGGTGATGGCTACACCTTC. This chain links TRBV28 with TRBJ1-2; D is unresolved. V was trimmed by 1 base and J by 6 bases, leaving 6 bases between them. In germline, CDR1 is MDHEN, CDR2 SYDVKM. The CDR3 totals 12 residues.

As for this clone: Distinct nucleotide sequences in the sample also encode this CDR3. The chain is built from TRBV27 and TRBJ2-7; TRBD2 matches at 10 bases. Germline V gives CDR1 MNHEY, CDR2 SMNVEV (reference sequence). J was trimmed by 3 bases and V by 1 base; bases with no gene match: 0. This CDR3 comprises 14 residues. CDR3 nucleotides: TGTGCCAGCAGTTTATTAGCGGGAGGCTACGAGCAGTACTTC. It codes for CASSLLAGGYEQYF.

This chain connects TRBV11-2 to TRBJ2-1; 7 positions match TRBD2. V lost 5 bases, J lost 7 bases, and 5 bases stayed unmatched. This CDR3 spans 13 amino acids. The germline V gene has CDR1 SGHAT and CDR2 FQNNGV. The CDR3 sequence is CASSLGGENEQFF. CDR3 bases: TGTGCCAGCAGCCTGGGAGGGGAAAATGAGCAGTTCTTC.

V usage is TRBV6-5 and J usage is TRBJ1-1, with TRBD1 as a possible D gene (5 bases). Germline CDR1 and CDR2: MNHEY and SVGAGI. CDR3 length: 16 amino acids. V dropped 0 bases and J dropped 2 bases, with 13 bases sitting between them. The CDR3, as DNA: TGTGCCAGCAGTTACTCGCCCCAGGGTTCTAACACTGAAGCTTTCTTT. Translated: CASSYSPQGSNTEAFF.

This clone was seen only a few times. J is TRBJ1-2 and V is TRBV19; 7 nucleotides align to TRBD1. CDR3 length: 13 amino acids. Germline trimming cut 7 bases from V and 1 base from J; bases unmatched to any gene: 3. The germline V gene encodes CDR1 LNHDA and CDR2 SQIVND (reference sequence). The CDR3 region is CASTRDSNYGYTF. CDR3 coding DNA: TGTGCCAGTACCAGGGACAGTAACTATGGCTACACCTTC. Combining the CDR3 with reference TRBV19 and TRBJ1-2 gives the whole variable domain DGGITQSPKYLFRKEGQNVTLSCEQNLNHDAMYWYRQDPGQGLRLIYYSQIVNDFQKGDIAEGYSVSREKKESFPLTVTSAQKNPTAFYLCASTRDSNYGYTFGSGTRLTVV.

DNA of the CDR3: TGTGCCAGCAGTTTAGCCGGGGGGGAGACAGATACGCAGTATTTT. Its translation is CASSLAGGETDTQYF. This rearrangement joins TRBV28 to TRBJ2-3; 8 positions agree with TRBD2. This CDR3 is 15 amino acids long. Germline V lookup: CDR1 MDHEN, CDR2 SYDVKM. V dropped 2 bases and J dropped 3; count of bases not matched to a gene: 4.

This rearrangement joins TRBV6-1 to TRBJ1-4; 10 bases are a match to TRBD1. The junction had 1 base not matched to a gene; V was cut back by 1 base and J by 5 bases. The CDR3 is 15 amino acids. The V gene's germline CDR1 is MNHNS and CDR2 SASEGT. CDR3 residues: CASSEGTGGNEKLFF. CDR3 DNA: TGTGCCAGCAGTGAAGGGACAGGGGGGAATGAAAAACTGTTTTTT.

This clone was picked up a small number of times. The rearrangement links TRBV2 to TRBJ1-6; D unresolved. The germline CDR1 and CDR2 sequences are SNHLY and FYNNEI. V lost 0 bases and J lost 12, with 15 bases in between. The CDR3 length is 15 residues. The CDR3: CASSEARAGLGPLHF. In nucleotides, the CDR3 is TGTGCCAGCAGTGAAGCGCGGGCAGGCCTAGGACCCCTCCACTTT.

The CDR3 spells CASSLGIATGELFF. CDR3 sequence (DNA): TGTGCCAGCAGCTTAGGTATAGCGACCGGGGAGCTGTTTTTT. This chain links TRBV7-3 with TRBJ2-2; D is possibly TRBD2 (5 bases). V was pared by 2 bases and J by 5 bases, with 9 bases between. Germline V CDR1 and CDR2: SGHTA, FQGTGA. CDR3 size: 14 residues.

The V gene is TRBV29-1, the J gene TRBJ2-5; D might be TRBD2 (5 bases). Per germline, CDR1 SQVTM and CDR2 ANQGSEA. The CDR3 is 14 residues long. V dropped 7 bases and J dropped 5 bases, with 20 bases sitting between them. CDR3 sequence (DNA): TGCAGCGCCCGGGGAGTGGGTCACGGGGAGACCCAGTACTTC. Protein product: CSARGVGHGETQYF.

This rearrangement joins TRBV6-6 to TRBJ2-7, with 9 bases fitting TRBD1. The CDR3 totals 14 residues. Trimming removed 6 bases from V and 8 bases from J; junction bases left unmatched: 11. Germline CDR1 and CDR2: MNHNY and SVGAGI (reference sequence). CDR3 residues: CASRSTGGGQKQYF. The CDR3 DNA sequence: TGTGCCAGCAGGTCCACAGGGGGCGGTCAAAAGCAGTACTTC.

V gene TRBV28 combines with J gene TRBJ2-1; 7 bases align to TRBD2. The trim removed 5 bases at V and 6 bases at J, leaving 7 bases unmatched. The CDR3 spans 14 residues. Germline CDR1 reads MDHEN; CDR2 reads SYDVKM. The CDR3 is CASSPTPSGNEQFF. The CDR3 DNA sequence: TGTGCCAGCAGTCCTACACCTAGCGGCAATGAGCAGTTCTTC. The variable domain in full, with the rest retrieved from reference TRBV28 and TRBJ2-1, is DVKVTQSSRYLVKRTGEKVFLECVQDMDHENMFWYRQDPGLGLRLIYFSYDVKMKEKGDIPEGYSVSREKKERFSLILESASTNQTSMYLCASSPTPSGNEQFFGPGTRLTVL.

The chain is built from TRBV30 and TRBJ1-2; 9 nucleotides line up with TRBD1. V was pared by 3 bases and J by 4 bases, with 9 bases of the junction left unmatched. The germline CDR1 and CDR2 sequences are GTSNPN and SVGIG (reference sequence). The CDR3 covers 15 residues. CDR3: CAWRGQGSRGYGYTF. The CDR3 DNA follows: TGTGCCTGGAGGGGACAGGGATCTAGGGGCTATGGCTACACCTTC.

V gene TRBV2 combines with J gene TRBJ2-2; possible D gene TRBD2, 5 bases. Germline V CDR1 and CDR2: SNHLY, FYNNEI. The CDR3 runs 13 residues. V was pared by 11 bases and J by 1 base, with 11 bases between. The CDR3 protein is CASLAENTGELFF. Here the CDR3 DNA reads TGTGCCTCGCTAGCCGAGAACACCGGGGAGCTGTTTTTT.

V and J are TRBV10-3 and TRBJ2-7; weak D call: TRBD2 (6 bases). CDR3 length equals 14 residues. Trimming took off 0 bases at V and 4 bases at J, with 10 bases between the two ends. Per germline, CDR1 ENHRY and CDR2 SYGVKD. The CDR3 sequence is CAISESGGLYEQYV. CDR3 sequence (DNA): TGTGCCATCAGTGAGTCGGGAGGATTATACGAGCAGTACGTC.

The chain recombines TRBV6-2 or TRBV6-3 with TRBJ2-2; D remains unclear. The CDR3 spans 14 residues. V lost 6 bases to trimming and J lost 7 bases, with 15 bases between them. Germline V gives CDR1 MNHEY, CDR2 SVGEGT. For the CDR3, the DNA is TGTGCCAGCAGCCCCCAGGCAGTGGGCGGGGAGCTGTTTTTT. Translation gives CASSPQAVGGELFF.

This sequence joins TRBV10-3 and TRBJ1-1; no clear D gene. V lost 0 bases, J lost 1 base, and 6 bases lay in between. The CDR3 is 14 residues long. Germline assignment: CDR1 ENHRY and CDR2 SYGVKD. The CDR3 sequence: CAISESTRNTEAFF. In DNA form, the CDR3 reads TGTGCCATCAGTGAGTCTACGAGGAACACTGAAGCTTTCTTT.

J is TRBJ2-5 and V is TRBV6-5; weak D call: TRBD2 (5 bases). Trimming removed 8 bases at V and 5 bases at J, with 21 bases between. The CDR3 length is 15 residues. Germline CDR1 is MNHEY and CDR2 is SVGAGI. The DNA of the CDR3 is TGTGCCAGCGGAGAGGACTCTTCTTTAGGGGAGACCCAGTACTTC. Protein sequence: CASGEDSSLGETQYF.

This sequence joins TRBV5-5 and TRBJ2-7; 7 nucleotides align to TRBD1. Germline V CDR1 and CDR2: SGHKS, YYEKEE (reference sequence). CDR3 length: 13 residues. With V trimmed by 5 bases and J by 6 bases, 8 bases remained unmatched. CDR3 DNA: TGTGCCAGCAGTCGAACTACAGGGGTCGAGCAGTACGTC. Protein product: CASSRTTGVEQYV.

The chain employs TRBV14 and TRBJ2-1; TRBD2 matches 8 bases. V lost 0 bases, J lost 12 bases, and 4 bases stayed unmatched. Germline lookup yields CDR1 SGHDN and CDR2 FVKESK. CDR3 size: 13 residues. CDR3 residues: CASSQDELAVQFF. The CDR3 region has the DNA TGTGCCAGCAGCCAAGATGAACTAGCGGTGCAGTTCTTC.

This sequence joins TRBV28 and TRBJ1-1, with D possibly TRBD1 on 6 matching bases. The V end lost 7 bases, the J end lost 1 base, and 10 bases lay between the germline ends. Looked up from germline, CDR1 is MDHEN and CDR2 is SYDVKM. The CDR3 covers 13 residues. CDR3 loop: CASKRGTNTEAFF. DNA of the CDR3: TGTGCCAGCAAAAGGGGGACGAACACTGAAGCTTTCTTT.

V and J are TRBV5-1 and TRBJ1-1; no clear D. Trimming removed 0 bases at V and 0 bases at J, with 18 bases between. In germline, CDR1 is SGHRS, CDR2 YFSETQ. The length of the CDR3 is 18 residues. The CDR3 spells CASSLGPSTSGVNTEAFF. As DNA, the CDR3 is TGCGCCAGCAGCTTGGGCCCGTCCACTTCGGGAGTGAACACTGAAGCTTTCTTT.

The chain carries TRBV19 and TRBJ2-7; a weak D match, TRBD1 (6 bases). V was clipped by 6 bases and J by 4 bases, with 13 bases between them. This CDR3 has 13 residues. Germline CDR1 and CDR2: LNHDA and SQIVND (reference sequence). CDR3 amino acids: CASSLTGTYEQYF. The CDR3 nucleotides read TGTGCCAGTAGCTTGACAGGAACTTACGAGCAGTACTTC.